The 4 T cell receptor beta chains reported below all come from one sample, sequenced in a study of cytomegalovirus exposure and HLA in healthy donors. Amplification used 60 Vbeta primers and 13 Jbeta primers. Some clones are missing from TCRdb's copy, which holds only in-frame ones; the method was immunoSEQ multiplex PCR. The sample holds about 85,000 clones, around two thirds seen once. The sample consisted of PBMCs. These TCRs come from a man aged 25-45 years in good health and CMV-seronegative.

The chain combines TRBV6-5 with TRBJ2-4; the D gene is possibly TRBD1 (7 bases). V was cut by 5 bases and J by 10 bases, with 12 bases left in between. Germline V CDR1 and CDR2: MNHEY, SVGAGI. The CDR3 covers 12 residues. In DNA form, the CDR3 reads TGTGCCAGCAGTGGCGGGACAGAGATTCAGTACTTC. Translation gives CASSGGTEIQYF.

This clone was seen just once. V is TRBV18 and J is TRBJ1-4, with TRBD1 as a possible D gene (5 bases). With 3 bases removed from V and 10 bases from J, the gap between germline ends came to 18 bases. The length of the CDR3 is 15 residues. Germline-derived CDR1 and CDR2 are KGHSH and LQKENI. CDR3 amino acids: CASSPSQPGMGKLFF. CDR3 nucleotide sequence: TGTGCCAGCTCACCTTCACAGCCAGGGATGGGAAAACTGTTTTTT.

This clone was seen only a few times. The chain recombines TRBV28 with TRBJ2-5; 15 bases align to TRBD2. The tail of the sequence fits TRBJ2-7 better, so the J call may be wrong. Germline CDR1 is MDHEN and CDR2 is SYDVKM. The CDR3 length is 16 residues. CDR3 amino acids: CASSSRTSGRAYEQYF. Written as DNA, the CDR3 is TGTGCCAGCAGTTCCCGGACTAGCGGGAGGGCCTACGAGCAGTACTTC.

This rearrangement joins TRBV11-1 to TRBJ2-5; 11 bases match TRBD2. Per germline, CDR1 SGHAT and CDR2 FQDESV (reference sequence). The CDR3 sequence is 17 residues long. V lost 5 bases to trimming and J lost 4 bases; unmatched junction nucleotides: 12. CDR3 bases: TGTGCCAGCAGCCTGAGACTAGCGGGGTTTTATGGAGAGACCCAGTACTTC. Its protein product is CASSLRLAGFYGETQYF.